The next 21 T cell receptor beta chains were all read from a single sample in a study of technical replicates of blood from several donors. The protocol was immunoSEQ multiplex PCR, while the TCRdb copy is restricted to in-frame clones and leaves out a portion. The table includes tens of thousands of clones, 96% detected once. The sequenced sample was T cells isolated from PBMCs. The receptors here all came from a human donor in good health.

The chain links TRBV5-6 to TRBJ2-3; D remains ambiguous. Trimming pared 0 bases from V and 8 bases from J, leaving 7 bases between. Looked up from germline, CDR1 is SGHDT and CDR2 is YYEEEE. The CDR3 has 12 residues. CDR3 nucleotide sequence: TGTGCCAGCAGCTTGGCTGGCAGTACGCAGTATTTT. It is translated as CASSLAGSTQYF.

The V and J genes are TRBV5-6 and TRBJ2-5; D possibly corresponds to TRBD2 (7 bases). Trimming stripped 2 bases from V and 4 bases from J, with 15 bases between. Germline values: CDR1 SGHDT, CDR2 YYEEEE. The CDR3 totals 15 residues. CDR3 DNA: TGTGCCAGCAGCTTAGACAGGAGGGAGGGAGAGACCCAGTACTTC. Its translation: CASSLDRREGETQYF.

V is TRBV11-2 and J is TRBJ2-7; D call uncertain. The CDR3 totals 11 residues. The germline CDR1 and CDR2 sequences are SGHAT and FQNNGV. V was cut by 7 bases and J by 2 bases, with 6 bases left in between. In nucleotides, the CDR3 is TGTGCCAGCAATCGAGCCTACGAGCAGTACTTC. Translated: CASNRAYEQYF.

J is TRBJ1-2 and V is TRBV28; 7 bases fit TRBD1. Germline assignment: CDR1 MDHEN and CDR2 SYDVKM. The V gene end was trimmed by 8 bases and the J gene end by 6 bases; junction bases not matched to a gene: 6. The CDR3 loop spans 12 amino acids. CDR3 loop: CASRGTDNGYTF. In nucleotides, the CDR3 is TGTGCCAGCCGGGGGACAGACAATGGCTACACCTTC.

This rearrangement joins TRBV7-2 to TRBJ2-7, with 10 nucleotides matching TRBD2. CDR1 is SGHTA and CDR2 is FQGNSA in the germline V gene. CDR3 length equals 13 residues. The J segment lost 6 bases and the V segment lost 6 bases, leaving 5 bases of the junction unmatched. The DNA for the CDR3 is TGTGCCAGCAGGCTAGCGGGAGCAAGCGAGCAGTACTTC. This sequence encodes CASRLAGASEQYF.

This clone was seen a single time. CDR3 sequence (DNA): TGTGCCAGCACCTATCTTGGAGATACGCAGTATTTT. This codes for CASTYLGDTQYF. The rearrangement joins TRBV11-2 to TRBJ2-3; D is unresolved. The V end lost 7 bases, the J end lost 5 bases, and 10 bases lay between the germline ends. CDR1 is SGHAT and CDR2 is FQNNGV in the germline V gene. The CDR3 loop spans 12 amino acids.

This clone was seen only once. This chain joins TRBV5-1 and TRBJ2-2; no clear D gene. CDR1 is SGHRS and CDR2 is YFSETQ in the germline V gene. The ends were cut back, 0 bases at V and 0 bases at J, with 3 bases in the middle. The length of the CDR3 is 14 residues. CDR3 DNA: TGCGCCAGCAGCTTGGAGCCGAACACCGGGGAGCTGTTTTTT. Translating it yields CASSLEPNTGELFF.

The CDR3 region is CASSSGLAGVNYNEQFF. CDR3 coding DNA: TGTGCCAGCAGCTCGGGACTAGCGGGAGTGAACTACAATGAGCAGTTCTTC. This chain connects TRBV7-8 to TRBJ2-1, with 14 bases identical to TRBD2. The CDR3 extends over 17 amino acids. Per the germline V gene, CDR1 is SGHVS and CDR2 is FQNEAQ. V was pared by 4 bases and J by 3 bases, with 5 bases of the junction left unmatched. The full variable domain, with the rest looked up from reference TRBV7-8 and TRBJ2-1, is GAGVSQSPRYKVAKRGQDVALRCDPISGHVSLFWYQQALGQGPEFLTYFQNEAQLDKSGLPSDRFFAERPEGSVSTLKIQRTQQEDSAVYLCASSSGLAGVNYNEQFFGPGTRLTVL.

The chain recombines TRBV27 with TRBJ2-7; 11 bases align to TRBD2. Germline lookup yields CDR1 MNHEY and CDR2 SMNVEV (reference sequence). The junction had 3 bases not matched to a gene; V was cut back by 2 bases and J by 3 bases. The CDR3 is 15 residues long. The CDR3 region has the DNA TGTGCCAGCAGTTTAGCAACTAGCGGGAGCTACGAGCAGTACTTC. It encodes CASSLATSGSYEQYF.

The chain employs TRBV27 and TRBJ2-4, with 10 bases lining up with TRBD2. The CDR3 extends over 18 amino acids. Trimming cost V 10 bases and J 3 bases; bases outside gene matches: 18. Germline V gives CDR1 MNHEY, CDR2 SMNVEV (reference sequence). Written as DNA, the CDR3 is TGTGCCAACAAAGAAGGGCTAGCGGGAGTTTTTGGCAAAAACATTCAGTACTTC. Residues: CANKEGLAGVFGKNIQYF.

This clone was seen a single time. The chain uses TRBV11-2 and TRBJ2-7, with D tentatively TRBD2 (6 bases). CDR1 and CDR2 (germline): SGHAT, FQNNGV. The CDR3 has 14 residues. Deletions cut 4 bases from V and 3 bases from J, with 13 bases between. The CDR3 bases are TGTGCCAGCAGCTACAGTTTGGGGGGCTACGAGCAGTACTTC. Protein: CASSYSLGGYEQYF. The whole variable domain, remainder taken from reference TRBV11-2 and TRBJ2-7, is EAGVAQSPRYKIIEKRQSVAFWCNPISGHATLYWYQQILGQGPKLLIQFQNNGVVDDSQLPKDRFSAERLKGVDSTLKIQPAKLEDSAVYLCASSYSLGGYEQYFGPGTRLTVT.

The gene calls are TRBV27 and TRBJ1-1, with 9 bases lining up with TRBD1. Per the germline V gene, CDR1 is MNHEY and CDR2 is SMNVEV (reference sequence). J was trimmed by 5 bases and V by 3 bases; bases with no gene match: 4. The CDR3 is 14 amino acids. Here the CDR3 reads CASSFHRGLTEAFF. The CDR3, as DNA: TGTGCCAGCAGTTTTCACAGGGGGCTAACTGAAGCTTTCTTT.

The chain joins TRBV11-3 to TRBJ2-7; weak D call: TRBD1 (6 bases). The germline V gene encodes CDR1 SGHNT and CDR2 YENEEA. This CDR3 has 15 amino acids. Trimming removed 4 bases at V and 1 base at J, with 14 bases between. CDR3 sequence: CASSSRWDKSYEQYF. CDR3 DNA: TGTGCCAGCAGCTCTAGGTGGGACAAATCCTACGAGCAGTACTTC.

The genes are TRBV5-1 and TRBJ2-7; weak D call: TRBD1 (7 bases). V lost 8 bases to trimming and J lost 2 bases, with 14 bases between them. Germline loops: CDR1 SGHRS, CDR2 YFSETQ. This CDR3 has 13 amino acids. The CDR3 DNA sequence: TGCGCCAGGGGGGGACAGCCGACCTACGAGCAGTACTTC. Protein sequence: CARGGQPTYEQYF.

CDR3 loop: CASSVGSGVGYTF. The CDR3 coding sequence is TGTGCCAGCAGCGTAGGGTCAGGGGTCGGCTACACCTTC. The rearrangement uses TRBV9 and TRBJ1-2; maybe TRBD1 (6 bases). V dropped 0 bases and J dropped 8 bases, with 11 bases sitting between them. Germline V CDR1 and CDR2: SGDLS, YYNGEE. The CDR3 spans 13 residues.

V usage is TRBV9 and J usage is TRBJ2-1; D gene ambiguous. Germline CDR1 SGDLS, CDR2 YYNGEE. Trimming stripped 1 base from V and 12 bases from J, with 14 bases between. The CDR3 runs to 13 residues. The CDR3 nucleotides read TGTGCCAGCAGCGTAATCACAGAGAGTGTGCAGTTCTTC. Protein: CASSVITESVQFF.

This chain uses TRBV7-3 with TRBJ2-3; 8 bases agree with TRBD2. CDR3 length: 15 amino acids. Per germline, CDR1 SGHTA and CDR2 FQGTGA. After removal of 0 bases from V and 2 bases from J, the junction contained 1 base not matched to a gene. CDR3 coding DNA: TGTGCCAGCAGCTTAACAGCGGGAGACACAGATACGCAGTATTTT. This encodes CASSLTAGDTDTQYF.

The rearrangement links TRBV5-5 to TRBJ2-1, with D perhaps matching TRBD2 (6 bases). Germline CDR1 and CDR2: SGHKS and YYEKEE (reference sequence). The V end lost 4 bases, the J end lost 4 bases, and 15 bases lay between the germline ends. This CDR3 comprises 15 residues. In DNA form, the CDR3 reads TGTGCCAGCAGCCTCCTACGACTAGGATACAATGAGCAGTTCTTC. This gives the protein CASSLLRLGYNEQFF.

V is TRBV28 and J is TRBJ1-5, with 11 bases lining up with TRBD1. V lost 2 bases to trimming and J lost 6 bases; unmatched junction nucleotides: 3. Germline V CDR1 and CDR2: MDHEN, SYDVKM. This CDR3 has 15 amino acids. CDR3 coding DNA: TGTGCCAGCAGTTTAAAGGACAGGGGGCTTCAGCCCCAGCATTTT. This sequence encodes CASSLKDRGLQPQHF.

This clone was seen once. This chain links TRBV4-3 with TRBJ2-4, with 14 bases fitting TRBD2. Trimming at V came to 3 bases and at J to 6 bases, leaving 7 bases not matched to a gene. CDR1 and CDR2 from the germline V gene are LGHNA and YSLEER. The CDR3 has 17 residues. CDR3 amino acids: CASSQGLAGAEGNIQYF. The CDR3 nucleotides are TGCGCCAGCAGCCAGGGACTAGCGGGAGCTGAAGGAAACATTCAGTACTTC.

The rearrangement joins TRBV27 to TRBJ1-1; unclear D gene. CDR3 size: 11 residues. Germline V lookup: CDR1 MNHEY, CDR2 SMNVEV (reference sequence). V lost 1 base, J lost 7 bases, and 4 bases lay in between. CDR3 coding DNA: TGTGCCAGCAGTTTATACTTTGAAGCTTTCTTT. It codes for CASSLYFEAFF.